These 7 T cell receptor beta chains share one sample of origin, sequenced in a study of shared clonotypes between healthy human individuals. CD45RO-negative, CCR7-positively selected cells formed the naive CD8 fraction, excluding terminally differentiated effector memory CD45RA+ cells. This table comes from immunoSEQ multiplex PCR, and its TCRdb copy is limited to in-frame clones, with some not included. The data show approximately 600,000 clones, 95% seen once. The specimen sequenced was naive CD8+ T cells sorted from blood. These receptors originate from a woman in her thirties in good health.

V usage is TRBV6-1 and J usage is TRBJ2-7; D is ambiguous. This CDR3 comprises 13 residues. Germline V gives CDR1 MNHNS, CDR2 SASEGT. The ends were cut back, 3 bases at V and 6 bases at J, with 12 bases in the middle. The CDR3 nucleotides are TGTGCCAGCAGTGAGTTTGAAACCCGCGAGCAGTACTTC. It specifies CASSEFETREQYF.

The chain employs TRBV28 and TRBJ2-7; TRBD2 is a possible D gene (5 bases). The CDR3 consists of 13 residues. The germline gives CDR1 MDHEN, CDR2 SYDVKM. Trimming removed 0 bases from V and 6 bases from J, with 9 bases in between. CDR3 bases: TGTGCCAGCAGTTTATGGGGGAGTCGCGAGCAGTACTTC. Translation: CASSLWGSREQYF.

In regard to this clone: Other DNA sequences within the sample encode an identical CDR3. The V gene is TRBV20-1, the J gene TRBJ2-1; no firm D call. The length of the CDR3 is 11 residues. The germline CDR1 and CDR2 sequences are DFQATT and SNEGSKA (reference sequence). The germline V and J ends were trimmed by 1 base and 6 bases, with 4 bases remaining between them. The CDR3 nucleotides read TGCAGTGCTAGAGTTATCAATGAGCAGTTCTTC. This sequence encodes CSARVINEQFF.

The V call is TRBV27, the J call TRBJ2-7; a possible D gene is TRBD2 (6 bases). This CDR3 is built from 15 residues. The V gene lost 5 bases and the J gene lost 0 bases, with 14 bases spanning the gap. Germline V gene lookup returns CDR1 MNHEY and CDR2 SMNVEV (reference sequence). DNA for the CDR3: TGTGCCAGCAGTCACCGGGACTCCAGCTCCTACGAGCAGTACTTC. Translated, it gives CASSHRDSSSYEQYF.

The chain carries TRBV5-4 and TRBJ2-7; D possibly corresponds to TRBD2 (6 bases). The CDR3 runs 14 residues. Germline CDR1 reads SGHNT; CDR2 reads YYREEE (reference sequence). The V end was cut by 4 bases, the J end by 3 bases, with 14 bases between. The CDR3, as DNA: TGTGCCAGCAGCACCGGGACTCTCGACTACGAGCAGTACTTC. This translates into CASSTGTLDYEQYF.

This clone is a singleton in its sample. The J gene is TRBJ2-1, the V gene TRBV27; 10 bases are a match to TRBD2. With V trimmed by 8 bases and J by 6 bases, 4 bases remained unmatched. CDR3 size: 13 residues. Looked up from germline, CDR1 is MNHEY and CDR2 is SMNVEV (reference sequence). The CDR3 here is CASSRTSGNEQFF. As DNA, the CDR3 is TGTGCCAGCTCGCGGACTAGCGGCAATGAGCAGTTCTTC.

The chain is built from TRBV9 and TRBJ2-2; the D gene is possibly TRBD2 (5 bases). Trimming shortened V by 0 bases and J by 9 bases, and 15 bases separated the two germline ends. Per the germline V gene, CDR1 is SGDLS and CDR2 is YYNGEE. There are 15 residues in the CDR3. This chain's CDR3 is CASSVEAGGAWELFF. The CDR3 DNA is TGTGCCAGCAGCGTAGAGGCGGGTGGCGCCTGGGAGCTGTTTTTT.